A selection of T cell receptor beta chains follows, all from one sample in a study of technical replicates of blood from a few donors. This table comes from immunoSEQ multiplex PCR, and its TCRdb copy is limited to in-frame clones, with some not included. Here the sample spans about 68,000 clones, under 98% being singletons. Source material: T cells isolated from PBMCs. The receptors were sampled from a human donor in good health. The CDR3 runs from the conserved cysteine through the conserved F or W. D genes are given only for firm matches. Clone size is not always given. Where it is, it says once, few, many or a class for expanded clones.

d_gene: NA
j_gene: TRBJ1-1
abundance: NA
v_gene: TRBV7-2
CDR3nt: TGTGCCAGCAGCAGTACTCCAAACACTGAAGCTTTCTTT
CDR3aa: CASSSTPNTEAFF

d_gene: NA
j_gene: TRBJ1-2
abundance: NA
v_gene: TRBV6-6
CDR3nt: TGTGCCAGCGGCTTTCAGGGAGGCTACACCTTC
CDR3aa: CASGFQGGYTF

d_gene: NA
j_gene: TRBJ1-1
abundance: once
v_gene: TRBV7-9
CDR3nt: TGTGCCAGCAGCTCAGGGTTAGGCACTGAAGCTTTCTTT
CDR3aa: CASSSGLGTEAFF

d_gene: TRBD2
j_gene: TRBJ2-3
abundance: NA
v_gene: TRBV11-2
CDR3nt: TGTGCCAGCAGCTTACTCTTGGGACTAGCGGGAGAGGATACGCAGTATTTT
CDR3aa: CASSLLLGLAGEDTQYF

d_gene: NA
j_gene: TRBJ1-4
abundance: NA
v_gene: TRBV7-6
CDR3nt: TGTGCCAGCAGCACGGACGCGGACAGAAAACTGTTTTTT
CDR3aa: CASSTDADRKLFF

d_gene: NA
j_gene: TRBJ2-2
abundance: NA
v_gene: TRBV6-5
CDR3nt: TGTGCCAGCAGTTATAGGGAGGCCGGGGAGCTGTTTTTT
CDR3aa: CASSYREAGELFF

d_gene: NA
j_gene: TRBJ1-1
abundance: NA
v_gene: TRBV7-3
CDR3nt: TGTGCCAGCAGCTTAGGGGTCGGAGGGGCTGAAGCTTTCTTT
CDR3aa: CASSLGVGGAEAFF

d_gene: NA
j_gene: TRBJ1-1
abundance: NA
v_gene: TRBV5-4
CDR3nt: TGTGCCAGCAGTTACCCGACAGGCCCTAACACTGAAGCTTTCTTT
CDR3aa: CASSYPTGPNTEAFF

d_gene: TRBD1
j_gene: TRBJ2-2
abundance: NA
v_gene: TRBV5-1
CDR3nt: TGCGCCAGCAGCTCAACGACAGGGATAGCCGGGGAGCTGTTTTTT
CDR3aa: CASSSTTGIAGELFF

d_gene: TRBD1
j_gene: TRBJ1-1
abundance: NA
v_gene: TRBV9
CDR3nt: TGTGCCAGCAATTTACAGGGGGGACGGACTGAAGCTTTCTTT
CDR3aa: CASNLQGGRTEAFF

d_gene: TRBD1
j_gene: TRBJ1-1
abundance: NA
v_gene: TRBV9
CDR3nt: TGTGCCAGCAGCCTCGGGACAGTAGGACCGGAAGCTTTCTTT
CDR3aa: CASSLGTVGPEAFF

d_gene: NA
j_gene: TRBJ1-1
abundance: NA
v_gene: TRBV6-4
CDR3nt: TGTGCCAGCAGTGACTCAACGGGGGGAAGCTCCCATGAAGCTTTCTTT
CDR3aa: CASSDSTGGSSHEAFF

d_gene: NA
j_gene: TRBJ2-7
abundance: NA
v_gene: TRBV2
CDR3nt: TGTGCCAGCAGTGAACCATTAAAAGGGGACGAGCAGTACTTC
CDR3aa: CASSEPLKGDEQYF

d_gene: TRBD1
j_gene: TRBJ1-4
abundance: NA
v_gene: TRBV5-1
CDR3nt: TGCGCCAGCAGCCACCCCGGGACAGGGGATGAAAAACTGTTTTTT
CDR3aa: CASSHPGTGDEKLFF

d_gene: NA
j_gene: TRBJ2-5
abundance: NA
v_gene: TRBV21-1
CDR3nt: TGTGCCAGCAGCGGTTCTAACCTCGGACTAGCGAGGGAGACCCAGTACTTC
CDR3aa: CASSGSNLGLARETQYF

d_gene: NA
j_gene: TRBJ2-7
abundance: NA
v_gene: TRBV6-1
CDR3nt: TGTGCCAGTACCATTCGACTGCCCTCTACCTACGAGCAGTACTTC
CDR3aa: CASTIRLPSTYEQYF

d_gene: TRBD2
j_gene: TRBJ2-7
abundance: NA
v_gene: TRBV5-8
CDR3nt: TGTGCCAGTGATAATCTAGCGGATGAGCAGTACTTC
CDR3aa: CASDNLADEQYF

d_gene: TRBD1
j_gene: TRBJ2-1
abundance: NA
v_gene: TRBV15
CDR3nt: TGTGCCACCAGCAGAGTGGACAGGGGGCCAATAGGGCAGTTCTTC
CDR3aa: CATSRVDRGPIGQFF

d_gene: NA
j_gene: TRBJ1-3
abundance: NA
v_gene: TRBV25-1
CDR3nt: TGTGCCAGCAGTGAATTCTTCTCTGGAAACACCATATATTTT
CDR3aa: CASSEFFSGNTIYF

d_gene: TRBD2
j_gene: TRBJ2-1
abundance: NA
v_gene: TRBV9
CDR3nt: TGTGCCAGCAGCGTAGAAGGCGGGAGGGGGAATGAGCAGTTCTTC
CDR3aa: CASSVEGGRGNEQFF

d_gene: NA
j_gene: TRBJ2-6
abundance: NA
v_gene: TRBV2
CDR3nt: TGTGCCAGCAGGGACGAATACAGGGCTGGGGCCAACGTCCTGACTTTC
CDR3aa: CASRDEYRAGANVLTF

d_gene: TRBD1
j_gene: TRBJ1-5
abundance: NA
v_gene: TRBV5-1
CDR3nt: TGCGCCAGCAGCCATACAGGGGAAAATCAGCCCCAGCATTTT
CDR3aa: CASSHTGENQPQHF

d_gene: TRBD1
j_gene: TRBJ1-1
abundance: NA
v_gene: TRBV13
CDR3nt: TGTGCCAGCAGCTTTTCTCCGGGACAGGAAGCTTTCTTT
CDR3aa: CASSFSPGQEAFF

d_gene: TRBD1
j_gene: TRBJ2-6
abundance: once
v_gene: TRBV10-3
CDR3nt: TGTGCCATCAGTGCCCAGGGGGCCCCATCTGGGGCCAACGTCCTGACTTTC
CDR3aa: CAISAQGAPSGANVLTF

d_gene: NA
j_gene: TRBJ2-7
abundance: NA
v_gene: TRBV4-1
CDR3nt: TGCGCCAGCAGCCAGGAGCGGTTCACTACCTACGAGCAGTACTTC
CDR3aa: CASSQERFTTYEQYF

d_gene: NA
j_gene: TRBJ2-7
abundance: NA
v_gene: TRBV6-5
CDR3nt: TGTGCCAGCAGTTACAAGGGAGGTATCTACGAGCAGTACTTC
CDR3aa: CASSYKGGIYEQYF

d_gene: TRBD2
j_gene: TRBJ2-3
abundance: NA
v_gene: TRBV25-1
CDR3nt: TGTGCCAGCAGTAAAGGGCGGGAGGGCCGCACAGATACGCAGTATTTT
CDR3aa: CASSKGREGRTDTQYF

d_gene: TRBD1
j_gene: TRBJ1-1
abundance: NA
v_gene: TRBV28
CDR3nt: TGTGCCAGCAGTCCGGACAGGGGGAACACTGAAGCTTTCTTT
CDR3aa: CASSPDRGNTEAFF

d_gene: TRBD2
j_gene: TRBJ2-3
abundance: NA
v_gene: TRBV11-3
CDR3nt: TGTGCCAGCTCCTTGACTAGCGGGAGTTTGAGCGGCACAGATACGCAGTATTTT
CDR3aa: CASSLTSGSLSGTDTQYF

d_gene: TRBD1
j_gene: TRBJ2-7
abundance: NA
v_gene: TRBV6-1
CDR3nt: TGTGCCAGCAGTGAATTCGGGACAGGGGTTATCTTCTACGAGCAGTACTTC
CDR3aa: CASSEFGTGVIFYEQYF

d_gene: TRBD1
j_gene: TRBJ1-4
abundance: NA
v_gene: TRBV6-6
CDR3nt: TGTGCCAGCAGCCTACAGGGGTTCGGTGAAAAACTGTTTTTT
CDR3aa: CASSLQGFGEKLFF

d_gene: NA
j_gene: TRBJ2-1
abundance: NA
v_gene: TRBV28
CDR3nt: TGTGCCAGCAGTTTGGGGGGTTTATCCAATGAGCAGTTCTTC
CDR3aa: CASSLGGLSNEQFF

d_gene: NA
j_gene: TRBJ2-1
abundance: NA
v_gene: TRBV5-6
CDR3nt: TGTGCCAGCAGCTTGACGAGGTACAGGGTGTATGAGCAGTTCTTC
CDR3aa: CASSLTRYRVYEQFF

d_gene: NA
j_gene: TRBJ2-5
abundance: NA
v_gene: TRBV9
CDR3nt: TGTGCCAGCAGCGTGTCTCTTTCAGAGACCCAGTACTTC
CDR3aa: CASSVSLSETQYF

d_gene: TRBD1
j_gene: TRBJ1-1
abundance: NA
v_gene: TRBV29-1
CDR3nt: TGCAGCGGTGTGACAGGGGAGTGGGGCACTGAAGCTTTCTTT
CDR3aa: CSGVTGEWGTEAFF

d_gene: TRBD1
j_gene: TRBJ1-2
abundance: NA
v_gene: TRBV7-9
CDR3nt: TGTGCCACCCGACCGGACAGGGGGCCTAGTGGCTACACCTTC
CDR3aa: CATRPDRGPSGYTF

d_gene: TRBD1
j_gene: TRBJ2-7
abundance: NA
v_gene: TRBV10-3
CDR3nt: TGTGCCATATCCGGGACAGAGGACTACGAGCAGTACTTC
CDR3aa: CAISGTEDYEQYF

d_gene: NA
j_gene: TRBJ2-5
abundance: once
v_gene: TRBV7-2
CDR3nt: TGTGCCAGCAGCTTAGCTCCGATGTACGGTCAAGAGACCCAGTACTTC
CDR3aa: CASSLAPMYGQETQYF

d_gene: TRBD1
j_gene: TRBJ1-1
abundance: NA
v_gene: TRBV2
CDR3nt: TGTGCCAGTAGACAGGGGGCGATTACTGAAGCTTTCTTT
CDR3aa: CASRQGAITEAFF

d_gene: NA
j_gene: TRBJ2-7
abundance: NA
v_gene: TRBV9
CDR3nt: TGTGCCAGCAGCCCCCGGACTCTAGCCGAGCAGTACTTC
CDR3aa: CASSPRTLAEQYF

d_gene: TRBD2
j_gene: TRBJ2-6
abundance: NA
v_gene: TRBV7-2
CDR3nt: TGTGCCAGCAGCTTACTGGCGGGAGCTACCGGGGCCAACGTCCTGACTTTC
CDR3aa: CASSLLAGATGANVLTF

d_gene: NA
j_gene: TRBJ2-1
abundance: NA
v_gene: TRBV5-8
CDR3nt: TGTGCCAGCAGTCTCAGCGGGTACTCCTACAATGAGCAGTTCTTC
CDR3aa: CASSLSGYSYNEQFF

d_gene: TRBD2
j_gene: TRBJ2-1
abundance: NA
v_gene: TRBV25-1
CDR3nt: TGTGCCAGCAGTGCCGGGACTAGCGGGAGCAGTGAGCAGTTCTTC
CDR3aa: CASSAGTSGSSEQFF

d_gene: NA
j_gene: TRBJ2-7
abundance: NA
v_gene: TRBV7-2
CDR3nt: TGTGCCAGCAGCTTACGGCTAGACAGTCACGAGCAGTACTTC
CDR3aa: CASSLRLDSHEQYF